A selection of T cell receptor beta chains follows, all from one sample in a study of blood T cell repertoires in COVID-19. Sequencing was performed with immunoSEQ multiplex PCR; in TCRdb, only in-frame clones are kept and a portion is missing. This sample has about 140,000 clones; about 76% occur once, and the top ten carry 7.5% to 9%. Material: peripheral blood. The receptors stem from a human donor in a cohort sampled during active COVID-19. Both conserved end residues are part of each CDR3. D genes are given only for firm matches. Clone size is stated in some rows and not others, as once, few, many or a class when expanded.

clone size,J gene,D gene,V gene,CDR3 DNA,CDR3 protein
NA,TRBJ1-5,NA,TRBV7-9,TGTGCCAGCAGTCGAACCGGTAGCAATCAGCCCCAGCATTTT,CASSRTGSNQPQHF
few,TRBJ1-1,NA,TRBV11-3,TGTGCCAGCAGCTTAGCTATGAACACTGAAGCTTTCTTT,CASSLAMNTEAFF
NA,TRBJ2-7,NA,TRBV3-1/TRBV3-2,TGTGCCAGCAGCCAACTACCTAGCTCCTACGAGCAGTACTTC,CASSQLPSSYEQYF
NA,TRBJ2-1,TRBD2,TRBV9,TGTGCCAGCAGCGTAGCCGTTGGATGGGGACTAGCGGTTGAGCAGTTCTTC,CASSVAVGWGLAVEQFF
NA,TRBJ2-7,NA,TRBV7-2,TGTGCCAGCAGCTTCGGTGCGTCTCTCTATGGCTACGAGCAGTACTTC,CASSFGASLYGYEQYF
NA,TRBJ2-5,TRBD1,TRBV4-3,TGCGCCAGCAGCCAGCTCGGACAGGGAGACTTGGGTGAGACCCAGTACTTC,CASSQLGQGDLGETQYF
NA,TRBJ2-7,NA,TRBV6-2/TRBV6-3,TGTGCCAGCAGTTACGGTCTCGGACAGCCCTCCTACGAGCAGTACTTC,CASSYGLGQPSYEQYF
NA,TRBJ2-1,TRBD2,TRBV15,TGTGCCACCAGCGGAACTGGGACTAGCGGCTTCCATGAGCAGTTCTTC,CATSGTGTSGFHEQFF
NA,TRBJ1-2,NA,TRBV28,TGTGCCAGCACCTCTAACTATGGCTACACCTTC,CASTSNYGYTF
NA,TRBJ1-3,TRBD1,TRBV9,TGTGCCAGCAGCGTAGCCCTAGGACAGGGGGCTGTCGCTGGAAACACCATATATTTT,CASSVALGQGAVAGNTIYF
NA,TRBJ2-1,TRBD2,TRBV7-6,TGTGCCAGCAGCTTAGTACTAGCGGGCGCCAGCTCCTACAATGAGCAGTTCTTC,CASSLVLAGASSYNEQFF
NA,TRBJ2-7,TRBD2,TRBV5-1,TGCGCCAGCAGCTCTTACCGAGGGACTAGCGGGAGGACCTACGAGCAGTACTTC,CASSSYRGTSGRTYEQYF
NA,TRBJ1-4,TRBD1,TRBV6-5,TGTGCCAGCAGTTCACAGGGGCTGGGTAATGAAAAACTGTTTTTT,CASSSQGLGNEKLFF
NA,TRBJ1-2,NA,TRBV7-9,TGTGCCAGCAGCGACCGTAGTGAGGGTAACTATGGCTACACCTTC,CASSDRSEGNYGYTF
NA,TRBJ2-1,TRBD2,TRBV5-1,TGCGCCAGCAGCTTGGAAGGACTAGCGGGAGACGAGCAGTTCTTC,CASSLEGLAGDEQFF
NA,TRBJ1-2,TRBD1,TRBV5-5,TGTGCCAGCAGCTCCGGGACAGGGCTGGTTGGCTACACCTTC,CASSSGTGLVGYTF
NA,TRBJ2-6,TRBD1,TRBV11-2,TGTGCCAGCAGCTCGTCCGGACAGGGGATAGGGGCCAACGTCCTGACTTTC,CASSSSGQGIGANVLTF
NA,TRBJ2-5,NA,TRBV6-2/TRBV6-3,TGTGCCAGCAGCAGCGGACCGACCCAGTACTTC,CASSSGPTQYF
NA,TRBJ2-3,NA,TRBV4-1,TGCGCCAGCAGCCCCCACAGGAACACAGATACGCAGTATTTT,CASSPHRNTDTQYF
few,TRBJ1-4,NA,TRBV12-3/TRBV12-4,TGTGCCAGCAGTCCCCAAGTCCGGGAAAAACTGTTTTTT,CASSPQVREKLFF
NA,TRBJ2-1,NA,TRBV19,TGTGCCAGTAAGCGCCAATCCTACAATGAGCAGTTCTTC,CASKRQSYNEQFF
NA,TRBJ1-2,NA,TRBV4-3,TGCGCCAGCAGCCCGACCCGCGGGGGGCACTATGGCTACACCTTC,CASSPTRGGHYGYTF
NA,TRBJ2-1,NA,TRBV5-1,TGCGCCAGCAGCTTGGCCCCTAGCCATGAGCAGTTCTTC,CASSLAPSHEQFF
few,TRBJ2-6,TRBD1,TRBV6-5,TGTGCCAGCCGACAGGGGACATGGGGGGCCAACGTCCTGACTTTC,CASRQGTWGANVLTF
NA,TRBJ2-7,NA,TRBV7-2,TGTGCCAGCAGCTTAGCTGGGCTAGCGCCGACCTACGAGCAGTACTTC,CASSLAGLAPTYEQYF
NA,TRBJ1-5,NA,TRBV27,TGTGCCAGCCGTGTCAGGGGCGGTTTGAGCAATCAGCCCCAGCATTTT,CASRVRGGLSNQPQHF
NA,TRBJ2-4,NA,TRBV7-2,TGTGCCAGCAGTAGGGGGAGTAATTCAAACATTCAGTACTTC,CASSRGSNSNIQYF
NA,TRBJ2-7,NA,TRBV5-1,TGCGCCAGCAGCTTCAGGGTTGACGCCTACGAGCAGTACTTC,CASSFRVDAYEQYF
NA,TRBJ2-7,TRBD2,TRBV7-9,TGTGCCAGCAGCCTAGCGGGAGGTTACGAGCAGTACTTC,CASSLAGGYEQYF
NA,TRBJ2-1,NA,TRBV25-1,TGTGCCAGCAATCTACAGAATTACAATGAGCAGTTCTTC,CASNLQNYNEQFF
NA,TRBJ2-7,TRBD2,TRBV14,TGTGCCAGCAGCCAACTTGAGGCTAGCGGCTCCTACGAGCAGTACTTC,CASSQLEASGSYEQYF
NA,TRBJ1-4,TRBD1,TRBV28,TGTGCCAGCAGTTCCCTAGACAGGGGGGGGAAACTGTTTTTT,CASSSLDRGGKLFF
NA,TRBJ2-1,NA,TRBV18,TGTGCCAGCTCACCGGGGCAGGGTTACAATGAGCAGTTCTTC,CASSPGQGYNEQFF
NA,TRBJ1-1,TRBD1,TRBV18,TGTGCCAGCACGACAGGGGGTCGGACTGAAGCTTTCTTT,CASTTGGRTEAFF
NA,TRBJ2-7,TRBD2,TRBV4-3,TGCGCCAGCAGCCAAGATCTCGGACTAGACATCTACGAGCAGTACTTC,CASSQDLGLDIYEQYF
NA,TRBJ2-7,NA,TRBV3-1/TRBV3-2,TGTGCCAGCAGCCGGGTCCCGCAAGGGAGCTCCTACGAGCAGTACTTC,CASSRVPQGSSYEQYF
NA,TRBJ1-1,NA,TRBV7-9,TGTGCCAGCAGCTTGAGGCAGAACACTGAAGCTTTCTTT,CASSLRQNTEAFF
once,TRBJ2-7,TRBD2,TRBV6-2/TRBV6-3,TGTGCCAGCAGCTCGACTAGCGGATCCTACGAGCAGTACTTC,CASSSTSGSYEQYF
NA,TRBJ2-5,TRBD1,TRBV29-1,TGCAGCGCTGTCCAGGGGGCCGGGGAGACCCAGTACTTC,CSAVQGAGETQYF
NA,TRBJ1-2,TRBD1,TRBV28,TGTGCCAGCAGTTTAGGGACAGGGATCTATGGCTACACCTTC,CASSLGTGIYGYTF
NA,TRBJ1-1,TRBD1,TRBV19,TGTGCCAGTAGTGCATGGACAGGGCTGTTCACTGAAGCTTTCTTT,CASSAWTGLFTEAFF
NA,TRBJ2-7,NA,TRBV5-1,TGCGCCAGCAGCTGGGACTTAGGGGCCGAGCAGTACTTC,CASSWDLGAEQYF
NA,TRBJ2-7,TRBD2,TRBV9,TGTGCCAGCAGCGAGCGAGGGTTAGCGGGAGAAGGCTACGAGCAGTACTTC,CASSERGLAGEGYEQYF
NA,TRBJ2-7,TRBD2,TRBV29-1,TGCAGCGTTGGACTAGCGGGAGGGGAGCAGTACTTC,CSVGLAGGEQYF
NA,TRBJ1-2,TRBD1,TRBV4-2,TGTGCCAGCAGCCAAGATATGGGACAGGGTGTGGATTATGGCTACACCTTC,CASSQDMGQGVDYGYTF
NA,TRBJ2-7,NA,TRBV28,TGTGCCAGCAGCCGGGGGACAGCAAAATCCTACGAGCAGTACTTC,CASSRGTAKSYEQYF
NA,TRBJ2-7,NA,TRBV11-2,TGTGCCAGCAGCCCCTCCGGGAGCGAGGAATACGAGCAGTACTTC,CASSPSGSEEYEQYF
NA,TRBJ1-4,TRBD1,TRBV9,TGTGCCAGCAGCTTACCGGGACAGTGTAATGAAAAACTGTTTTTT,CASSLPGQCNEKLFF
NA,TRBJ1-1,NA,TRBV11-2,TGTGCCAGCAGCTTAGAGGGGGGCGGGAGGACTGAAGCTTTCTTT,CASSLEGGGRTEAFF
NA,TRBJ2-7,TRBD1,TRBV6-5,TGTGCCAGCACCTCGGACAGGAGATATCTGGGGGAGCAGTACTTC,CASTSDRRYLGEQYF
NA,TRBJ2-5,TRBD1,TRBV6-5,TGTGCCAGCGCCAAAGACAGGGGGCGCCAAGAGACCCAGTACTTC,CASAKDRGRQETQYF
NA,TRBJ1-5,NA,TRBV5-5,TGTGCCAGCAGCTTGGCCCCGGGACAACCTAGCAATCAGCCCCAGCATTTT,CASSLAPGQPSNQPQHF
NA,TRBJ2-7,NA,TRBV9,TGTGCCAGCAGCGTAGAGCGATTCTCCTACGAGCAGTACTTC,CASSVERFSYEQYF
NA,TRBJ1-2,NA,TRBV7-2,TGTGCCAGCAGGCGGGGGTCGAGGGACCGAAACTATGGCTACACCTTC,CASRRGSRDRNYGYTF
NA,TRBJ2-7,NA,TRBV19,TGTGCCAGTCGGAAGGGATCGGCGGGAATCAACGAGCAGTACTTC,CASRKGSAGINEQYF
NA,TRBJ2-5,NA,TRBV25-1,TGTGCCAGCAGTGAACTGGCAGGGGCTCGGGAGACCCAGTACTTC,CASSELAGARETQYF
NA,TRBJ2-1,NA,TRBV6-6,TGTGCCAGCAGTTACTCGCCCCGGGACTCTGGGGCTGAGCAGTTCTTC,CASSYSPRDSGAEQFF